This entry lists 20 T cell receptor beta chains sequenced from one sample in a study of blood T cell repertoires in COVID-19. This table comes from immunoSEQ multiplex PCR, and its TCRdb copy is limited to in-frame clones, with some not included. The sample has 60,000 to 80,000 clones; 75% to 90% are singletons. Material: peripheral blood. The receptors were gathered from a woman aged 55-69 years with COVID-19, enrolled during active disease.

This chain links TRBV19 with TRBJ2-1; 8 bases line up with TRBD2. Looked up from germline, CDR1 is LNHDA and CDR2 is SQIVND (reference sequence). The junction had 7 bases not matched to a gene; V was cut back by 6 bases and J by 6 bases. This CDR3 is 14 amino acids long. The CDR3 DNA reads TGTGCCAGTAGCCCCGGGGGGGTGGTCAATGAGCAGTTCTTC. Translation: CASSPGGVVNEQFF. Based on the CDR3 plus reference TRBV19 and TRBJ2-1, the full variable domain is DGGITQSPKYLFRKEGQNVTLSCEQNLNHDAMYWYRQDPGQGLRLIYYSQIVNDFQKGDIAEGYSVSREKKESFPLTVTSAQKNPTAFYLCASSPGGVVNEQFFGPGTRLTVL.

The V call is TRBV3-1 (or the pseudogene TRBV3-2), the J call TRBJ1-1; maybe TRBD1 (6 bases). CDR1 is LGHDT, CDR2 YNNKEL, per germline (reference sequence). With 1 base removed from V and 4 bases from J, the gap between germline ends came to 10 bases. The CDR3 sequence is 14 residues long. The CDR3 here is CASSQVGGVTEAFF. The CDR3 DNA sequence: TGTGCCAGCAGCCAAGTAGGGGGGGTCACTGAAGCTTTCTTT.

This chain links TRBV13 with TRBJ2-3; no clear D gene. Trimming left V 4 bases short and J 0 bases short, with 2 bases between. CDR1 is PRHDT and CDR2 is FYEKMQ in the germline V gene (reference sequence). CDR3 length equals 12 residues. The CDR3 DNA is TGTGCCAGCAGCTCTAGCACAGATACGCAGTATTTT. It translates to CASSSSTDTQYF.

The genes are TRBV11-2 and TRBJ1-2, with 8 bases fitting TRBD1. The ends lost 0 bases at V and 7 bases at J; junction bases unmatched: 4. CDR3 length equals 14 residues. Germline CDR1 SGHAT, CDR2 FQNNGV. CDR3 region: CASSLEGQAAGYTF. The CDR3 DNA is TGTGCCAGCAGCTTAGAGGGACAGGCGGCTGGCTACACCTTC.

The chain is built from TRBV19 and TRBJ2-7; 7 bases align to TRBD1. With 4 bases clipped from V and 6 bases from J, the junction kept 6 bases outside the gene matches. This CDR3 region has 13 residues. CDR1 is LNHDA and CDR2 is SQIVND in the germline V gene (reference sequence). CDR3 nucleotide sequence: TGTGCCAGTAGTACTACAGGGGCGGGCGAGCAGTACTTC. Amino acids: CASSTTGAGEQYF.

This clone was observed a handful of times. V gene TRBV24-1 combines with J gene TRBJ1-2; 8 positions agree with TRBD1. The CDR3 is made up of 14 amino acids. CDR1 KGHDR and CDR2 SFDVKD come from the germline V gene. With 5 bases clipped from V and 4 bases from J, the junction kept 5 bases outside the gene matches. The CDR3 is CATSGPGTGYGYTF. The CDR3 DNA follows: TGTGCCACCAGTGGCCCCGGGACAGGCTATGGCTACACCTTC.

There are a few counts of this clone. V usage is TRBV7-9 and J usage is TRBJ2-7, with 8 bases identical to TRBD1. Trimming cost V 1 base and J 4 bases; bases outside gene matches: 3. This CDR3 comprises 14 residues. Germline loops: CDR1 SEHNR, CDR2 FQNEAQ (reference sequence). The CDR3 DNA sequence: TGTGCCAGCAGCTTAGACAGGGGGAGATACGAGCAGTACTTC. It translates to CASSLDRGRYEQYF.

This chain uses TRBV29-1 with TRBJ1-2; D unresolved. Germline V gives CDR1 SQVTM, CDR2 ANQGSEA. The V gene lost 4 bases and the J gene lost 7 bases, with 16 bases spanning the gap. The CDR3 runs to 13 residues. CDR3 in amino acids: CSVAEDAEVGYTF. The CDR3 DNA follows: TGCAGCGTTGCAGAAGACGCGGAAGTTGGCTACACCTTC.

The chain employs TRBV19 and TRBJ2-1, with TRBD2 identical over 12 bases. The CDR3 spans 14 residues. The trim removed 6 bases at V and 6 bases at J, leaving 3 bases unmatched. Germline values: CDR1 LNHDA, CDR2 SQIVND (reference sequence). The CDR3 here is CASSTSGRFNEQFF. The CDR3 bases are TGTGCCAGTAGCACTAGCGGGAGGTTCAATGAGCAGTTCTTC.

The chain employs TRBV7-9 and TRBJ1-6, with no clear D. Germline V CDR1 and CDR2: SEHNR, FQNEAQ (reference sequence). V dropped 4 bases and J dropped 7 bases, with 5 bases sitting between them. The length of the CDR3 is 12 residues. CDR3 sequence: CASSSTNSPLHF. CDR3 sequence (DNA): TGTGCCAGCAGCTCCACAAATTCACCCCTCCACTTT.

CDR3: CASSFAYANEKLFF. In DNA, the CDR3 is TGTGCCAGCAGTTTTGCGTACGCTAATGAAAAACTGTTTTTT. The V and J genes are TRBV28 and TRBJ1-4, with D unresolved. V was shortened by 3 bases and J by 3 bases, with 8 bases between the two germline ends. From germline, CDR1 is MDHEN and CDR2 SYDVKM. The CDR3 spans 14 residues.

J is TRBJ1-5 and V is TRBV18, with 8 bases fitting TRBD1. Germline CDR1 reads KGHSH; CDR2 reads LQKENI. The CDR3 loop spans 16 amino acids. V was clipped by 5 bases and J by 1 base; unmatched bases: 7. In DNA form, the CDR3 reads TGTGCCAGCTCAACGACCGGGACAGGAAGCAATCAGCCCCAGCATTTT. This sequence encodes CASSTTGTGSNQPQHF.

The J gene is TRBJ2-1, the V gene TRBV13; 10 nucleotides line up with TRBD2. Losses at the gene ends were 2 bases for V and 8 bases for J; bases not matched to a gene: 3. The CDR3 extends over 14 amino acids. Germline CDR1 reads PRHDT; CDR2 reads FYEKMQ (reference sequence). The CDR3 DNA reads TGTGCCAGCAGCTTACTAGCGGGAGAGGATGAGCAGTTCTTC. Protein sequence: CASSLLAGEDEQFF.

The chain recombines TRBV6-2 or TRBV6-3 with TRBJ2-5, with D perhaps TRBD1 (5 bases). CDR1 is MNHEY, CDR2 SVGEGT, per germline. The length of the CDR3 is 14 residues. The V end lost 5 bases, the J end lost 3 bases, and 13 bases lay between the germline ends. The CDR3 region is CASSPRVLKETQYF. In DNA, the CDR3 is TGTGCCAGCAGTCCCAGGGTCCTGAAAGAGACCCAGTACTTC.

In nucleotides, the CDR3 is TGCGCCAGCAGCCAAAAACGGGAGACCCAGTACTTC. It is translated as CASSQKRETQYF. V usage is TRBV5-1 and J usage is TRBJ2-5, with D hard to call. With 4 bases removed from V and 5 bases from J, the gap between germline ends came to 9 bases. The CDR3 has 12 residues. Germline CDR1 SGHRS, CDR2 YFSETQ.

The chain recombines TRBV18 with TRBJ1-4, with D possibly TRBD1 on 5 matching bases. CDR1 and CDR2 (germline): KGHSH, LQKENI. The CDR3 is 14 residues long. The V end was cut by 6 bases, the J end by 9 bases, with 17 bases between. The CDR3 DNA follows: TGTGCCAGCTCCCCTGCTGGACAACGGCAAAAACTGTTTTTT. Translating gives CASSPAGQRQKLFF.

The chain couples TRBV28 to TRBJ2-4; possibly TRBD1 for D (6 bases). V dropped 6 bases and J dropped 0 bases, with 9 bases sitting between them. Germline values: CDR1 MDHEN, CDR2 SYDVKM. The CDR3 has 14 amino acids. The CDR3 DNA reads as TGTGCCAGCAGACAGGGTCTAGCCAAAAACATTCAGTACTTC. It specifies CASRQGLAKNIQYF.

The rearrangement joins TRBV28 to TRBJ2-3; D gene unclear. V was pared by 4 bases and J by 6 bases, with 8 bases between. The CDR3 is 12 amino acids. The germline V gene has CDR1 MDHEN and CDR2 SYDVKM. The DNA of the CDR3 is TGTGCCAGCAGTTCTGACACTGATACGCAGTATTTT. Translating gives CASSSDTDTQYF.

The chain carries TRBV11-2 and TRBJ2-1; D may be TRBD1 (6 bases). V was cut by 1 base and J by 8 bases, with 18 bases left in between. The germline V gene has CDR1 SGHAT and CDR2 FQNNGV. This CDR3 contains 16 residues. The CDR3 nucleotides read TGTGCCAGCAGCTTAGGCCCCCAGTCTGGGGGCGATGAGCAGTTCTTC. Protein product: CASSLGPQSGGDEQFF.

The chain couples TRBV29-1 to TRBJ2-3, with 7 bases matching TRBD2. This CDR3 region has 12 residues. Unmatched junction bases numbered 2, after V lost 5 bases and J lost 3 bases. Germline CDR1 SQVTM, CDR2 ANQGSEA. CDR3 nucleotide sequence: TGCAGCGTTCGCGGGAGTACAGATACGCAGTATTTT. Protein sequence: CSVRGSTDTQYF.